This T cell receptor (beta chain) was retrieved from a study of blood T cells in healthy people across ages (dated by TCRdb to the mid-2010s). About the full investigation: In model experiments, roughly one uniquely barcoded TCR beta cDNA molecule per two T cells was captured by template switching. Using deep sequencing normalized with unique cDNA molecular identifiers, the study measured how TCR beta repertoire diversity changes with age. The donors were divided into four age groups: young (average around 16 years), middle-aged (approximately 42), aged (roughly 66) and long-lived (around 80). Two additional independent replicas of 1 million unique cDNA reads from the same blood draw were analyzed for two donors (one aged 18 to 30 and one aged 80 or older).

CDR1 and CDR2 are drawn from the germline V gene: SNHLY, FYNNEI. V is cut by 4 bases and J by 0 bases, and the space between the germline ends is 10 bases. Its CDR3 holds 14 amino acids, cysteine through phenylalanine. The kept DNA is CDR3 alone, 42 bases in frame from the first base. The investigation overall reported the following: Since profiling was done on bulk unsorted PBMCs, naive and antigen-experienced compartments could not be conclusively compared. Compared with the aged group, the long-lived group had more naive CD4+ T cells, fewer expanded clones and increased TCR diversity, a pattern suggesting age selection. The CMV infection status of donors was not known, potentially confounding age-related changes in expanded clonotypes. Estimates of total diversity based on one million sequenced T cells were considered lower bounds and underestimates. Observed TCR beta diversity per million T cells fell roughly linearly with age, and a significant reduction was already apparent by age about 38. The percentage of naive T cells measured by flow cytometry correlated strongly with observed TCR beta diversity.

Systemically healthy Caucasian individuals from Russia, 39 in total and aged about 6 to 100 years, were included as donors. Approximately 11 milliliters of peripheral blood were drawn from each donor into EDTA-treated Vacutainer tubes. Ficoll-Paque density-gradient centrifugation was used to isolate PBMCs, with at least 6 million obtained per sample. Total RNA was extracted from PBMCs with Trizol reagent, with at least 6 micrograms obtained per sample. For every donor, flow cytometry on a PBMC aliquot measured the percentage of naive CD45RAhigh/CD27high T cells. This clonotype appeared a few times. The antigen this receptor binds is unknown. Qualities for individual bases were not recorded, and no much larger clone is one base off. Library creation used 5' RACE. The listed sequencing device is Illumina HiSeq 2500. A second PCR of 7 to 11 cycles was run with a J-beta primer mix and a sample-barcoded 5' primer. Each TCR beta cDNA molecule received a unique molecular identifier from a template-switch 5' adaptor carrying 12 random nucleotides. Each sample yielded at least 3 million CDR3-containing paired-end reads. All of the RNA was converted into first-strand cDNA using the Mint cDNA synthesis kit, with a TRBC-specific oligonucleotide serving as the primer. Following uracil-DNA glycosylase treatment, all cDNA underwent a first 18-cycle PCR with the universal primers M1SS and BC2_uni_R. Processing in the source paper ran as follows. For normalization, 1 million high-quality reads, each with a distinct molecular identifier, were randomly selected from each sample. Reads sharing molecular identifiers were discarded rather than binned into consensus sequences. MiTCR, with a Q25 quality threshold and the strictest error-elimination algorithm, was used for CDR3 identification, clonotype clustering and error correction. A nonparametric unseen species model with Euler transformation was used to estimate lower-bound total TCR beta diversity. The raw public reads went through TCRdb reprocessing: fastp at Q25, MiXCR clone calling, in-frame beta chains kept. Identical CDR3 proteins give one entry, which carries the most common genes and DNA. TCRdb assigned the V and J calls; the authors' analysis was not used. The sample profile shows 540,000 or so distinct CDR3 sequences; 24% of them were found once. The biggest ten clones account for 7.5% to 9% of the sample.

This sample also appeared in a second study, on T cells of mothers and their children. The second publication reports: Donors were nine systemically healthy Caucasian individuals: three mothers and their six children. cDNA synthesis used all of the extracted RNA, with approximately 1.4 ug of RNA in each 15 ul reaction. Sample barcodes and 2-4 random nucleotides were added via the M1S primer in the second PCR. Over 8.5 million TCR beta CDR3 reads were obtained for each mother, and millions of reads were obtained for each child. TCR recombination output is similarly shaped by thymic selection in related and unrelated pairs, with a minor effect exerted by inherited differences. Related mother-child pairs always showed normalized repertoire overlap that was slightly higher than in unrelated mother-child pairs, though the difference was never significant. Persistent microchimeric T cell clones were not detected, at a sensitivity of about 99 clones per million clonotypes. To look for features that set related mother-child pairs apart from unrelated individuals, the researchers ran deep NGS to compare the TCR beta repertoires of mothers and children. Mothers averaged about 40 +/- 4 years of age and children averaged about 12 +/- 4 years. After adapters were ligated using NEBNext reagents, the libraries underwent 100+100 nt paired-end sequencing on an Illumina HiSeq 2000. To prevent cross-contamination, the mother and child libraries were prepared a month apart and were sequenced in separate runs. For each donor, between about 450,000 and 2,300,000 distinct TCR beta clonotypes were identified. Naive TCR beta clonotypes were estimated from low-frequency clonotypes matched to each donor's FACS-determined naive share, without sorting.

Sequences were obtained from blood. The chain uses TRBV2 and TRBJ2-7, and TRBD2 may be the D gene, going by 6 matching bases. This TCR was sampled from a boy aged 10-17 years in good health. The CDR3 sequence is CASSVQTSSYEQYF. The base sequence is TGTGCCAGCAGTGTACAGACTAGCTCCTACGAGCAGTACTTC.